The 11 T cell receptor beta chains given below trace back to one sample, sequenced in a study of T cell repertoires in cytomegalovirus infection. Via MiXCR, TCRdb re-called the reads, giving one row per CDR3 protein. The table lists 700,000 to 850,000 distinct CDR3 sequences, less than 35% of them singletons. No antigens are known for them. This sample comprised cultured CD8+ T cells from PBMCs, obtained from culture after CMV antigen stimulation. Receptor source: a human donor in good health (CMV status not recorded). Some clones in this sample may be carry-over from other donors' samples.

This chain connects TRBV27 to TRBJ2-2; TRBD1 matches 7 bases. CDR1 and CDR2 from the germline V gene are MNHEY and SMNVEV (reference sequence). Trimming removed 5 bases from V and 7 bases from J; junction bases left unmatched: 10. This CDR3 contains 15 residues. In nucleotides, the CDR3 is TGTGCCAGCAGTCCGACCACAGGGGAAATCGGGGAGCTGTTTTTT. Encoded protein: CASSPTTGEIGELFF.

At least ten counts were recorded for this clonotype. This chain joins TRBV7-2 and TRBJ2-2; the D is unclear. V was trimmed by 6 bases and J by 5 bases, leaving 7 bases between them. Germline lookup yields CDR1 SGHTA and CDR2 FQGNSA. This CDR3 contains 12 residues. This chain's CDR3 is CASRTKTGELFF. The DNA of the CDR3 is TGTGCCAGCAGGACAAAGACCGGGGAGCTGTTTTTT.

This clonotype occurred many times. This chain connects TRBV28 to TRBJ2-7; 10 nucleotides align to TRBD1. Germline V lookup: CDR1 MDHEN, CDR2 SYDVKM. The CDR3 has 17 amino acids. Trimming at V came to 5 bases and at J to 0 bases, leaving 10 bases not matched to a gene. This CDR3 reads CASSLTSGTGVSYEQYV. CDR3 sequence (DNA): TGTGCCAGCAGTCTAACGTCCGGGACAGGGGTCTCCTACGAGCAGTACGTC.

This clonotype showed up many times. The J gene is TRBJ2-2, the V gene TRBV7-8; 7 bases line up with TRBD1. The CDR3 loop spans 18 amino acids. CDR1 and CDR2 (germline): SGHVS, FQNEAQ. Trimming cost V 1 base and J 6 bases; bases outside gene matches: 14. CDR3 region: CASSLVLGGPVWAGELFF. CDR3 coding DNA: TGTGCCAGCAGCTTAGTTCTAGGGGGCCCGGTTTGGGCCGGGGAGCTGTTTTTT.

This chain joins TRBV6-5 and TRBJ2-3, with D hard to call. The V end was cut by 1 base, the J end by 2 bases, with 7 bases between. The germline V gene encodes CDR1 MNHEY and CDR2 SVGAGI. This CDR3 spans 14 amino acids. The CDR3 reads CASSYYQDTDTQYF. The CDR3 region has the DNA TGTGCCAGCAGTTACTACCAGGACACAGATACGCAGTATTTT.

V is TRBV6-5 and J is TRBJ2-6; D gene ambiguous. Per the germline V gene, CDR1 is MNHEY and CDR2 is SVGAGI. This CDR3 is 17 amino acids long. Trimming left V 0 bases short and J 0 bases short, with 9 bases between. This CDR3 is CASSYSLGFSGANVLTF. The CDR3 nucleotides are TGTGCCAGCAGTTACTCTTTGGGGTTCTCTGGGGCCAACGTCCTGACTTTC.

This clonotype has just a few counts. V gene TRBV28 combines with J gene TRBJ2-3, with D perhaps TRBD1 (6 bases). The V gene lost 7 bases and the J gene lost 2 bases, with 16 bases spanning the gap. CDR1 and CDR2 from the germline V gene are MDHEN and SYDVKM. This CDR3 region has 15 residues. The DNA of the CDR3 is TGTGCCAGCACTTTGAGGGACATCCTCACAGATACGCAGTATTTT. Translation gives CASTLRDILTDTQYF.

This clonotype was seen more than once but under ten times. The chain employs TRBV6-5 and TRBJ1-1; 9 bases fit TRBD1. Trimming cost V 0 bases and J 6 bases; bases outside gene matches: 5. Germline V gene sequence: CDR1 MNHEY, CDR2 SVGAGI. The CDR3 consists of 15 residues. The CDR3 DNA reads as TGTGCCAGCAGTTACTCAGGACAGGGGTTCCCTGAAGCTTTCTTT. Translated, it gives CASSYSGQGFPEAFF.

Ten or more counts support this clonotype. The chain employs TRBV7-2 and TRBJ2-1; D not certain. V lost 1 base to trimming and J lost 9 bases, with 22 bases between them. Germline assignment: CDR1 SGHTA and CDR2 FQGNSA. The CDR3 runs 17 residues. CDR3 in amino acids: CASSLVGRAVTTVEQFF. The CDR3 region has the DNA TGTGCCAGCAGCTTAGTGGGTAGGGCCGTCACTACGGTTGAGCAGTTCTTC.

For this clonotype: One junction end disagrees with the germline gene, perhaps due to a read error. The CDR3 nucleotides read TGTGCCAGCACTTACTCAGGGTTTTACAATGAGCAGTTCTTC. Its protein is CASTYSGFYNEQFF. The chain has TRBV6-2 or TRBV6-3 and TRBJ2-1; tentative D call: TRBD1 (5 bases). There are 14 residues in the CDR3. Per germline, CDR1 MNHEY and CDR2 SVGEGT.

This clonotype was seen only a few times. This rearrangement joins TRBV25-1 to TRBJ2-4; a weak D match, TRBD2 (6 bases). The CDR3 has 12 amino acids. The germline CDR1 and CDR2 sequences are MGHDK and SYGVNS. Trimming took 5 bases from V and 7 from J, leaving 9 bases between them. Written as DNA, the CDR3 is TGTGCCAGCAGTCCGGGAGCGAACATTCAGTACTTC. Encoded protein: CASSPGANIQYF.